Only one count was recorded for the clone carrying this T cell receptor beta chain. The sample originates from a study of blood T cell repertoires in COVID-19. The method was immunoSEQ multiplex PCR; TCRdb's version includes in-frame clones alone and lacks a portion of them. Altogether about 27,000 clones are present, about nine tenths being singletons, with the ten largest covering approximately 8.3%. Germline V gene sequence: CDR1 GTSNPN, CDR2 SVGIG (reference sequence). The CDR3 totals 13 residues. V was cut by 2 bases and J by 5 bases, with 10 bases left in between. Sequenced material: peripheral blood. The origin of this receptor is a man aged 45-65 years with active COVID-19. The chain employs TRBV30 and TRBJ1-5; D ambiguous. The CDR3 DNA sequence: TGTGCCTGGAGTCGCGGAGACTATCAGCCCCAGCATTTT. This encodes CAWSRGDYQPQHF. The full variable domain, completed using reference TRBV30 and TRBJ1-5, is SQTIHQWPATLVQPVGSPLSLECTVEGTSNPNLYWYRQAAGRGLQLLFYSVGIGQISSEVPQNLSASRPQDRQFILSSKKLLLSDSGFYLCAWSRGDYQPQHFGDGTRLSIL.